A selection of T cell receptor beta chains follows, all from one sample in a study of cytomegalovirus exposure and HLA in healthy donors. Assay: immunoSEQ multiplex PCR; the TCRdb copy retains only in-frame clones and omits some. The sample holds 100,000 to 150,000 clones, 82% seen once. The sample consisted of PBMCs. These receptors were collected from a woman aged 50 to 60 in good health and CMV-seropositive. Each CDR3 is given with its conserved first and last residue. D genes are given only for firm matches. Size values are once, few and many counts, or a class for expanded clones, and some rows have none.

abundance	v_gene	d_gene	j_gene	CDR3aa
.	TRBV2	.	TRBJ1-5	CASSETSSNQPQHF
.	TRBV5-1	TRBD1	TRBJ2-7	CASNPSGTANYEQYF
once	TRBV11-2	TRBD1	TRBJ1-1	CASSLDNVTGETEAFF
.	TRBV7-6	.	TRBJ1-2	CASSKQGGGGYTF
.	TRBV11-3	TRBD1	TRBJ2-7	CASSNYRGGEQYF
.	TRBV5-1	TRBD1	TRBJ1-1	CASSLAPTGDTEAFF
.	TRBV7-9	TRBD1	TRBJ2-7	CASSYGTGDYEQYF
.	TRBV6-6	.	TRBJ1-1	CASWAGASDTEAFF
.	TRBV7-9	.	TRBJ1-6	CASRSNNSPLHF
.	TRBV10-1	.	TRBJ2-2	CASGRDYAGELFF